Each of the 17 T cell receptor beta chains below was sequenced from the same sample in a study of blood T cells in healthy people across ages. It was with a sample-barcoded 5' primer and a J-beta primer mix that a second PCR of roughly 6 to 12 cycles was run. MiXCR was run by TCRdb on the 5' RACE reads, yielding one entry per CDR3 protein. The data contain roughly 1,500,000 distinct CDR3 sequences, about 32% of them singletons. Sequenced sample: blood. The receptors shown here come from a woman under 40 in good health.

This clonotype was seen a few times. The chain uses TRBV7-8 and TRBJ1-2, with unresolved D. CDR3 length: 16 residues. V dropped 3 bases and J dropped 0 bases, with 14 bases sitting between them. The V gene's germline CDR1 is SGHVS and CDR2 FQNEAQ. The CDR3 protein is CASSFYSGGANYGYTF. DNA for the CDR3: TGTGCCAGCAGCTTTTACTCTGGCGGGGCTAACTATGGCTACACCTTC. The full variable domain, in which reference TRBV7-8 and TRBJ1-2 provide the parts outside the CDR3, is GAGVSQSPRYKVAKRGQDVALRCDPISGHVSLFWYQQALGQGPEFLTYFQNEAQLDKSGLPSDRFFAERPEGSVSTLKIQRTQQEDSAVYLCASSFYSGGANYGYTFGSGTRLTVV.

The sample holds a few counts of this clonotype. The chain couples TRBV7-8 to TRBJ2-5, with 8 nucleotides matching TRBD1. Germline V gene lookup returns CDR1 SGHVS and CDR2 FQNEAQ. The CDR3 loop spans 15 amino acids. J was trimmed by 5 bases and V by 5 bases; bases with no gene match: 10. CDR3 bases: TGTGCCAGCAGCCCCGGGACAGGCATTGAGGAGACCCAGTACTTC. It specifies CASSPGTGIEETQYF.

The rearrangement links TRBV7-3 to TRBJ2-7; D possibly corresponds to TRBD2 (5 bases). There are 12 residues in the CDR3. Germline V gene data show CDR1 as SGHTA and CDR2 as FQGTGA. Between the trimmed V and J ends, which lost 4 bases and 7 bases, there was a span of 11 bases. In DNA form, the CDR3 reads TGTGCCAGCAGCTCGGGATACAATGAGCAGTACTTC. Its translation: CASSSGYNEQYF.

The rearrangement uses TRBV27 and TRBJ1-1; TRBD1 aligns across 7 bases. This CDR3 spans 12 amino acids. V dropped 11 bases and J dropped 7; count of bases not matched to a gene: 10. Germline CDR1 and CDR2: MNHEY and SMNVEV (reference sequence). The CDR3 DNA reads TGTGCCGCCTACAGGGGTCGGGGTGAAGCTTTCTTT. Encoded protein: CAAYRGRGEAFF.

Concerning this clonotype itself: A junction end diverges from the germline sequence, so it may reflect a read error. V is TRBV4-1 and J is TRBJ2-5; tentative D call: TRBD2 (6 bases). The CDR3 contains 17 residues. The germline CDR1 and CDR2 sequences are MGHRA and YSYEKL. The CDR3: CASSQDLAATYQETRYF. CDR3 nucleotides: TGCGCCAGCAGCCAAGATTTAGCGGCAACGTACCAAGAGACCCGGTACTTC.

This clonotype was counted many times. This chain uses TRBV5-1 with TRBJ2-1; 8 bases line up with TRBD2. The junction had 4 bases not matched to a gene; V was cut back by 2 bases and J by 0 bases. Germline CDR1 is SGHRS and CDR2 is YFSETQ. The CDR3 sequence is 16 residues long. The DNA for the CDR3 is TGCGCCAGCAGCTTCTCAGGGACTAGCTCCTACAATGAGCAGTTCTTC. Translating it yields CASSFSGTSSYNEQFF. Full variable domain (missing parts from reference TRBV5-1 and TRBJ2-1): KAGVTQTPRYLIKTRGQQVTLSCSPISGHRSVSWYQQTPGQGLQFLFEYFSETQRNKGNFPGRFSGRQFSNSRSEMNVSTLELGDSALYLCASSFSGTSSYNEQFFGPGTRLTVL.

This clonotype was seen more than once but under ten times. The rearrangement uses TRBV6-1 and TRBJ2-3; 10 nucleotides line up with TRBD2. The CDR3 loop spans 17 amino acids. Losses at the gene ends were 2 bases for V and 2 bases for J; bases not matched to a gene: 7. Germline CDR1 and CDR2: MNHNS and SASEGT. CDR3 nucleotide sequence: TGTGCCAGCAGTGAAAGGACTAGCGGCCCACACACAGATACGCAGTATTTT. Protein product: CASSERTSGPHTDTQYF.

This clonotype was observed a few times. The rearrangement links TRBV20-1 to TRBJ2-3; 13 bases fit TRBD2. CDR1 is DFQATT, CDR2 SNEGSKA, per germline (reference sequence). The CDR3 extends over 18 amino acids. With V trimmed by 0 bases and J by 2 bases, 8 bases remained unmatched. CDR3 nucleotides: TGCAGTGCTAGAGATCTGGCGGGACTAGCGGGATACACAGATACGCAGTATTTT. Its translation: CSARDLAGLAGYTDTQYF.

This clonotype was detected only once. The chain employs TRBV7-9 and TRBJ1-1, with TRBD1 as a possible D gene (6 bases). This CDR3 has 17 residues. Germline lookup yields CDR1 SEHNR and CDR2 FQNEAQ (reference sequence). V was pared by 5 bases and J by 5 bases, with 24 bases between. The CDR3 nucleotides read TGTGCCAGCAGCACTAGAAAACGGGACATTTCACCTACTGAAGCTTTCTTT. This gives the protein CASSTRKRDISPTEAFF.

The chain is built from TRBV25-1 and TRBJ1-1; 7 positions agree with TRBD1. V gave up 1 base and J gave up 10 bases; unmatched junction bases: 24. This CDR3 contains 19 residues. CDR1 is MGHDK and CDR2 is SYGVNS in the germline V gene. For the CDR3, the DNA is TGTGCCAGCAGTGAATTCTCCGCGGGGGATGGCGACAGGGTATATCGAGCTTTCTTT. This translates into CASSEFSAGDGDRVYRAFF.

This clonotype was seen ten or more times. The chain carries TRBV7-6 and TRBJ2-1; the match to TRBD2 covers 9 bases. This CDR3 spans 14 amino acids. CDR1 is SGHVS and CDR2 is FNYEAQ in the germline V gene. Trimming at V came to 7 bases and at J to 4 bases, leaving 5 bases not matched to a gene. CDR3 residues: CASTAGGVYNEQFF. The CDR3 DNA reads as TGTGCCAGCACCGCGGGGGGGGTATACAATGAGCAGTTCTTC.

This chain uses TRBV7-8 with TRBJ2-1; 10 bases map to TRBD2. Germline values: CDR1 SGHVS, CDR2 FQNEAQ. The V segment lost 4 bases and the J segment 5 bases; nucleotides outside the gene matches: 17. The CDR3 length is 19 residues. CDR3 DNA: TGTGCCAGCAGCTGGCCCCCGGACGGCGGACTAGCGGATAACAATGAGCAGTTCTTC. Amino acids: CASSWPPDGGLADNNEQFF.

The chain has TRBV7-3 and TRBJ1-1, with D possibly being TRBD1 (5 bases). Germline lookup yields CDR1 SGHTA and CDR2 FQGTGA. The CDR3 has 15 residues. V was shortened by 4 bases and J by 5 bases, with 17 bases between the two germline ends. CDR3 region: CASSSSVGDGTEAFF. CDR3 nucleotide sequence: TGTGCCAGCAGCTCTTCAGTAGGGGATGGTACTGAAGCTTTCTTT.

CDR3 protein: CASHGQGAMGNQPQHF. In DNA, the CDR3 is TGTGCCAGCCACGGACAGGGGGCTATGGGCAATCAGCCCCAGCATTTT. The V call is TRBV9, the J call TRBJ1-5; 11 nucleotides match TRBD1. Trimming took 7 bases from V and 2 from J; bases not matched to a gene: 8. The germline V gene encodes CDR1 SGDLS and CDR2 YYNGEE. The CDR3 runs to 16 residues.

This chain uses TRBV20-1 with TRBJ1-1; no reliable D call. The length of the CDR3 is 15 residues. V was clipped by 0 bases and J by 4 bases, with 15 bases between them. Germline V gene lookup returns CDR1 DFQATT and CDR2 SNEGSKA (reference sequence). CDR3 coding DNA: TGCAGTGCTAGAGAGGCCGGTCTACGGTTCACTGAAGCTTTCTTT. Translation gives CSAREAGLRFTEAFF.

V and J are TRBV6-1 and TRBJ1-1; D unresolved. The CDR3 has 13 residues. Trimming pared 5 bases from V and 1 base from J, leaving 8 bases between. From germline, CDR1 is MNHNS and CDR2 SASEGT. The CDR3 loop is CASSRHKNTEAFF. Here the CDR3 DNA reads TGTGCCAGCAGTCGACATAAGAACACTGAAGCTTTCTTT.

The rearrangement joins TRBV6-6 to TRBJ2-3; D remains unclear. Germline loops: CDR1 MNHNY, CDR2 SVGAGI (reference sequence). There are 13 residues in the CDR3. V lost 5 bases, J lost 6 bases, and 12 bases lay in between. The CDR3 sequence: CASSAKTRDTQYF. The CDR3 coding sequence is TGTGCCAGCAGTGCGAAGACACGGGATACGCAGTATTTT.